Each of the 13 T cell receptor beta chains below was sequenced from the same sample in a study of T-cell memory formation after mild COVID-19. In TCRdb, the 5' RACE reads were re-called with MiXCR into one record per CDR3 protein. In the table there are approximately 300,000 distinct CDR3 sequences, roughly 8.2% of which are singletons. Source material: PBMCs or a T cell subset sorted from them (not recorded which). The source of these receptors is a man between 18 and 35 years old who had mild COVID-19 (a few samples of this study predate the infection). Cell type and time point are not known.

This clonotype was seen more than once but under ten times. The chain links TRBV12-3 or TRBV12-4 to TRBJ2-1; 10 bases fit TRBD1. The CDR3 sequence is 15 residues long. V lost 7 bases and J lost 0; bases outside the gene matches: 3. In nucleotides, the CDR3 is TGTGCCAGCACTAGGGACAGGGGCTCCTACAATGAGCAGTTCTTC. Translating it yields CASTRDRGSYNEQFF.

This clonotype was observed at least ten times. The rearrangement joins TRBV9 to TRBJ2-3; no firm D call. V lost 6 bases to trimming and J lost 4 bases, with 0 bases between them. Germline V lookup: CDR1 SGDLS, CDR2 YYNGEE. The CDR3 runs 9 residues. The CDR3 coding sequence is TGTGCCAGCACAGATACGCAGTATTTT. This encodes CASTDTQYF.

The rearrangement joins TRBV20-1 to TRBJ2-7, with 8 bases identical to TRBD2. Losses at the gene ends were 1 base for V and 4 bases for J; bases not matched to a gene: 3. Germline values: CDR1 DFQATT, CDR2 SNEGSKA (reference sequence). The CDR3 has 13 amino acids. CDR3 DNA: TGCAGTGCTAGAGGTCGGGGGGGATACGAGCAGTACGTC. It specifies CSARGRGGYEQYV.

This chain joins TRBV5-1 and TRBJ1-6; weak D call: TRBD1 (5 bases). Trimming shortened V by 0 bases and J by 7 bases, and 11 bases separated the two germline ends. Germline CDR1 reads SGHRS; CDR2 reads YFSETQ. The CDR3 length is 15 residues. The CDR3 DNA is TGCGCCAGCAGCTTGGAGCAGGGCAAAAATTCACCCCTCCACTTT. This sequence encodes CASSLEQGKNSPLHF.

This clonotype came up many times. This sequence joins TRBV7-2 and TRBJ1-2; TRBD1 matches 7 bases. The CDR3 spans 13 residues. Germline V gene data show CDR1 as SGHTA and CDR2 as FQGNSA. The V segment lost 6 bases and the J segment 4 bases; nucleotides outside the gene matches: 5. The CDR3 spells CASSTGEVYGYTF. CDR3 in DNA: TGTGCCAGCAGTACAGGGGAGGTCTATGGCTACACCTTC.

This clonotype was seen many times. The chain combines TRBV5-1 with TRBJ2-2; D call uncertain. The CDR3 length is 14 residues. Trimming removed 2 bases at V and 1 base at J, with 6 bases between. Germline V gene lookup returns CDR1 SGHRS and CDR2 YFSETQ. DNA for the CDR3: TGCGCCAGCAGCTTAACTTTGAACACCGGGGAGCTGTTTTTT. This gives the protein CASSLTLNTGELFF. The variable domain in full, completed from reference TRBV5-1 and TRBJ2-2, reads KAGVTQTPRYLIKTRGQQVTLSCSPISGHRSVSWYQQTPGQGLQFLFEYFSETQRNKGNFPGRFSGRQFSNSRSEMNVSTLELGDSALYLCASSLTLNTGELFFGEGSRLTVL.

This clonotype came up many times. The chain links TRBV5-1 to TRBJ1-1; 7 bases map to TRBD1. The CDR3 has 13 amino acids. The germline V gene has CDR1 SGHRS and CDR2 YFSETQ. Unmatched junction bases numbered 5, after V lost 4 bases and J lost 5 bases. CDR3 protein: CASSVTGETEAFF. The DNA for the CDR3 is TGCGCCAGCAGCGTTACAGGGGAAACTGAAGCTTTCTTT.

This clonotype was seen more than once but under ten times. The chain links TRBV5-1 to TRBJ1-2; D is undetermined. The V end was cut by 2 bases, the J end by 8 bases, with 19 bases between. Germline V gene sequence: CDR1 SGHRS, CDR2 YFSETQ. The CDR3 extends over 15 amino acids. The CDR3 DNA is TGCGCCAGCAGCTTCCGCGGGCCCGAGGTCGGAGGCTACACCTTC. Translated, it gives CASSFRGPEVGGYTF.

The chain joins TRBV6-6 to TRBJ2-7; 7 bases are shared with TRBD2. This CDR3 has 15 amino acids. V dropped 2 bases and J dropped 2; count of bases not matched to a gene: 6. In germline, CDR1 is MNHNY, CDR2 SVGAGI (reference sequence). The CDR3 region has the DNA TGTGCCAGCAGTTACGCTGGGGGGGAGACCTACGAGCAGTACTTC. Encoded protein: CASSYAGGETYEQYF.

This clonotype has only a few counts. The CDR3 DNA reads as TGTGCCATCAGTGACCTGTCAGGGGAAGCGTCTGAAGCTTTCTTT. Amino acids: CAISDLSGEASEAFF. The V gene is TRBV10-3, the J gene TRBJ1-1; possibly TRBD1 for D (6 bases). With 3 bases removed from V and 6 bases from J, the gap between germline ends came to 17 bases. CDR3 length equals 15 residues. In germline, CDR1 is ENHRY, CDR2 SYGVKD.

The chain combines TRBV6-5 with TRBJ1-2; tentatively, D is TRBD1 (5 bases). The CDR3 sequence is 12 residues long. Germline assignment: CDR1 MNHEY and CDR2 SVGAGI. Trimming removed 7 bases from V and 4 bases from J, with 10 bases in between. The CDR3 nucleotides are TGTGCCAGCATAGGGGTTGGCTATGGCTACACCTTC. This sequence encodes CASIGVGYGYTF.

V usage is TRBV3-1 and J usage is TRBJ1-1; D is ambiguous. The CDR3 covers 12 residues. Trimming left V 2 bases short and J 7 bases short, with 8 bases between. Germline assignment: CDR1 LGHDT and CDR2 YNNKEL (reference sequence). The CDR3 sequence: CASSQSLGEAFF. CDR3 coding DNA: TGTGCCAGCAGCCAATCGCTCGGTGAAGCTTTCTTT. Full variable domain (rest looked up from reference TRBV3-1 and TRBJ1-1): DTAVSQTPKYLVTQMGNDKSIKCEQNLGHDTMYWYKQDSKKFLKIMFSYNNKELIINETVPNRFSPKSPDKAHLNLHINSLELGDSAVYFCASSQSLGEAFFGQGTRLTVV.

This clonotype was seen a handful of times. The rearrangement joins TRBV6-2 or TRBV6-3 to TRBJ1-1; 10 bases align to TRBD1. V lost 6 bases to trimming and J lost 1 base; unmatched junction nucleotides: 8. The CDR3 is 16 residues long. Germline V lookup: CDR1 MNHEY, CDR2 SVGEGT. CDR3 sequence: CASRGQGLGKNTEAFF. The CDR3 nucleotides are TGTGCCAGCAGGGGACAGGGGTTGGGCAAGAACACTGAAGCTTTCTTT.